The 10 T cell receptor beta chains given below trace back to one sample, sequenced in a study of OX40 agonist ivuxolimab in advanced cancers. Clones were read by immunoSEQ multiplex PCR, and TCRdb kept only the in-frame ones, dropping some. The table lists 60,000 to 90,000 clones, about nine tenths of them singletons. This specimen consisted of CD4+ or CD8+ T cells sorted from blood, obtained in a trial of the OX40 agonist ivuxolimab. The receptors here all came from an adult with an advanced solid tumor such as melanoma, head and neck, liver or kidney cancer.

V is TRBV5-1 and J is TRBJ2-5; 9 nucleotides line up with TRBD2. The germline gives CDR1 SGHRS, CDR2 YFSETQ. V trimming: 5 bases; J trimming: 5 bases; junction bases outside the gene matches: 10. The CDR3 extends over 15 amino acids. The CDR3 nucleotides are TGCGCCAGCAGTGATGGCGGGAGGGCCGGTGAGACCCAGTACTTC. This encodes CASSDGGRAGETQYF. Looking up the rest from reference TRBV5-1 and TRBJ2-5 gives the full variable domain: KAGVTQTPRYLIKTRGQQVTLSCSPISGHRSVSWYQQTPGQGLQFLFEYFSETQRNKGNFPGRFSGRQFSNSRSEMNVSTLELGDSALYLCASSDGGRAGETQYFGPGTRLLVL.

V is TRBV18 and J is TRBJ1-2; D is unresolved. CDR1 and CDR2 (germline): KGHSH, LQKENI. The CDR3 spans 16 residues. Trimming cost V 6 bases and J 2 bases, with 19 bases left between them. CDR3 loop: CASSQTQEALNYGYTF. DNA for the CDR3: TGTGCCAGCTCCCAGACGCAGGAAGCTTTAAACTATGGCTACACCTTC.

The chain has TRBV4-1 and TRBJ2-3, with 7 bases that match TRBD2. This CDR3 spans 17 amino acids. The trim removed 2 bases at V and 2 bases at J, leaving 10 bases unmatched. Germline CDR1 reads MGHRA; CDR2 reads YSYEKL. The CDR3 sequence is CASSQNLLAATTDTQYF. The CDR3 DNA sequence: TGCGCCAGCAGCCAAAACCTTCTAGCGGCAACCACAGATACGCAGTATTTT.

The chain joins TRBV6-4 to TRBJ2-3; no firm D call. V was pared by 2 bases and J by 0 bases, with 3 bases between. Germline values: CDR1 MRHNA, CDR2 SNTAGT. This CDR3 comprises 13 residues. The CDR3 DNA sequence: TGTGCCAGCAGTGACCAGAGCACAGATACGCAGTATTTT. Encoded protein: CASSDQSTDTQYF.

This clone was detected only once. V is TRBV4-1 and J is TRBJ1-5; tentatively, D is TRBD1 (5 bases). V was pared by 0 bases and J by 5 bases, with 8 bases between. This CDR3 comprises 14 residues. From germline, CDR1 is MGHRA and CDR2 YSYEKL. CDR3 residues: CASSQERGYQPQHF. The DNA of the CDR3 is TGCGCCAGCAGCCAAGAGCGGGGGTATCAGCCCCAGCATTTT.

The chain uses TRBV2 and TRBJ2-7; tentative D call: TRBD1 (5 bases). V lost 4 bases and J lost 2, with 12 bases in between. Germline assignment: CDR1 SNHLY and CDR2 FYNNEI. CDR3 length: 14 residues. CDR3 DNA sequence: TGTGCCAGCAGTGGAACAGGTCCACCCTACGAGCAGTACTTC. The encoded protein is CASSGTGPPYEQYF.

The rearrangement links TRBV7-9 to TRBJ2-3; 7 nucleotides agree with TRBD2. The CDR3 has 15 amino acids. The germline V gene has CDR1 SEHNR and CDR2 FQNEAQ (reference sequence). Losses at the gene ends were 6 bases for V and 8 bases for J; bases not matched to a gene: 14. In DNA form, the CDR3 reads TGTGCCAGCAGTCCCCAAACGACTAGCTTGACTACGCAGTATTTT. It translates to CASSPQTTSLTTQYF.

The chain employs TRBV5-1 and TRBJ2-7; TRBD2 aligns across 10 bases. The ends lost 4 bases at V and 6 bases at J; junction bases unmatched: 28. Germline values: CDR1 SGHRS, CDR2 YFSETQ. This CDR3 comprises 21 residues. The CDR3 DNA reads TGCGCCAGCAGCCTGGGGGATCCCGGGACTAGCGCCAGAAGTGGGCTCCTCGAGCAGTACTTC. Translating it yields CASSLGDPGTSARSGLLEQYF.

V and J are TRBV7-2 and TRBJ2-5; 8 bases are a match to TRBD2. This CDR3 has 17 residues. Germline values: CDR1 SGHTA, CDR2 FQGNSA. V gave up 3 bases and J gave up 1 base; unmatched junction bases: 10. CDR3 region: CASSFHRGGGIQETQYF. For the CDR3, the DNA is TGTGCCAGCAGCTTCCACCGGGGGGGCGGGATCCAAGAGACCCAGTACTTC.

This rearrangement joins TRBV9 to TRBJ2-7, with a tentative D call TRBD2 (7 bases). V lost 0 bases to trimming and J lost 0 bases, with 13 bases between them. Germline lookup yields CDR1 SGDLS and CDR2 YYNGEE. The CDR3 length is 16 residues. CDR3 sequence: CASSVGWGGPSYEQYF. In DNA, the CDR3 is TGTGCCAGCAGCGTAGGTTGGGGGGGGCCCTCCTACGAGCAGTACTTC.